The present T cell receptor beta chain was sequenced within a study of T cells in Graves' hyperthyroidism and ophthalmopathy. The CDR3 spans 16 residues. The V gene's germline CDR1 is LNHDA and CDR2 SQIVND (reference sequence). TCR beta CDR3 regions were amplified from RNA transcripts. First-round RT-PCR of the TCR CDR3 relied on the HTBI primer set. MiXCR, applied by TCRdb to the multiplex PCR reads, yields one record per CDR3 protein. The repertoire holds almost 600,000 distinct CDR3 sequences, with around 45% as singletons. Absent ophthalmopathy progression within 18 months defined stable Graves' hyperthyroidism. Concerning this clonotype: Its target is not known.

Study-wide points: For ophthalmopathy, model prediction preceded onset by a median around six months. Peripheral blood also featured most of the thyroid clonotypes expanded above 0.001.

V usage is TRBV19 and J usage is TRBJ1-5; D gene unclear. The J call may not be correct, given that the DNA end is closer to TRBJ2-3. The receptor's source is a woman aged 18-29 years with Graves' hyperthyroidism. What was sequenced was peripheral blood or thyroid tissue (not recorded which). CDR3 DNA: TGTGCCAGTAGTACGGAACACCAAATGGGATCAGATACGCAGTATTTT. Its translation: CASSTEHQMGSDTQYF.